These T cell receptor beta chains were read from a single sample in a study of control samples from healthy donors and cancer patients. The method was immunoSEQ multiplex PCR; TCRdb's version includes in-frame clones alone and lacks a portion of them. The top ten hold roughly 15% of the sample, which has over 200,000 clones, roughly 87% seen once. Sequencing was done on a sample of PBMCs. These receptors all come from a woman aged 60 to 75 with lung cancer. Each CDR3 is given with its conserved first and last residue. The D gene is left open where the match is weak. Clone size is stated in some rows and not others, as once, few, many or a class when expanded.

V gene,clone size,J gene,D gene,CDR3 protein,CDR3 DNA
TRBV2,-,TRBJ1-6,TRBD1,CASSRDSGSYNSPLHF,TGTGCCAGCAGCCGGGACAGTGGCTCCTATAATTCACCCCTCCACTTT
TRBV7-3,-,TRBJ2-2,-,CASSQTNLAGELFF,TGTGCCAGCAGCCAAACGAACCTCGCCGGGGAGCTGTTTTTT
TRBV5-6,-,TRBJ2-5,-,CASSLRNGETQYF,TGTGCCAGCAGCTTGCGGAATGGAGAGACCCAGTACTTC
TRBV3-1/TRBV3-2,-,TRBJ1-2,-,CASSQGPAGYGYTF,TGTGCCAGCAGCCAAGGTCCAGCAGGCTATGGCTACACCTTC
TRBV5-6,-,TRBJ1-2,-,CASNRERGGYTF,TGTGCCAGCAACAGGGAAAGGGGTGGCTACACCTTC
TRBV7-9,-,TRBJ2-7,-,CASSEKLVTHEQYF,TGTGCCAGCAGCGAAAAGTTAGTTACCCACGAGCAGTACTTC
TRBV9,-,TRBJ1-1,TRBD1,CASSVGDRGGTEAFF,TGTGCCAGCAGCGTAGGGGACAGGGGTGGGACTGAAGCTTTCTTT
TRBV6-5,once,TRBJ2-7,TRBD2,CASSLGGSHYEQYF,TGTGCCAGCAGCTTGGGGGGGAGTCACTACGAGCAGTACTTC
TRBV28,-,TRBJ1-3,-,CASSQDLSGNTIYF,TGTGCCAGCAGTCAAGACCTCTCTGGAAACACCATATATTTT
TRBV7-6,-,TRBJ2-5,-,CASRAGRETQYF,TGTGCCAGCAGGGCGGGGAGGGAGACCCAGTACTTC
TRBV18,-,TRBJ2-3,-,CASSRTMGGDTQYF,TGTGCCAGCTCACGCACGATGGGGGGAGATACGCAGTATTTT